This passage covers 23 T cell receptor beta chains from one sample sequenced in a study of T cell responses to AZD1222 COVID-19 vaccine. Generated by immunoSEQ multiplex PCR, the TCRdb table keeps only in-frame clones and is missing some. The table shows about 150,000 clones, with 80% to 95% occurring only once. This material consisted of peripheral blood, taken on day 0 of AZD1222 vaccination. The receptors here all came from an adult in good health.

This clone was seen only a few times. The V gene is TRBV28, the J gene TRBJ2-1; the match to TRBD2 covers 7 bases. The germline V gene has CDR1 MDHEN and CDR2 SYDVKM. The CDR3 runs to 17 residues. V gave up 3 bases and J gave up 9 bases; unmatched junction bases: 17. The DNA of the CDR3 is TGTGCCAGCAGTTTGAGCCGGATCGAGAAGCGGGAAGCTGAGCAGTTCTTC. This gives the protein CASSLSRIEKREAEQFF. The variable domain in full, with the rest retrieved from reference TRBV28 and TRBJ2-1, is DVKVTQSSRYLVKRTGEKVFLECVQDMDHENMFWYRQDPGLGLRLIYFSYDVKMKEKGDIPEGYSVSREKKERFSLILESASTNQTSMYLCASSLSRIEKREAEQFFGPGTRLTVL.

The chain links TRBV9 to TRBJ1-1; D remains unclear. CDR1 SGDLS and CDR2 YYNGEE come from the germline V gene. V lost 0 bases and J 7 bases, leaving 7 bases between the germline ends. CDR3 length: 12 amino acids. The CDR3 DNA follows: TGTGCCAGCAGCGTAGGTCTCGGTGAAGCTTTCTTT. Protein sequence: CASSVGLGEAFF.

The chain has TRBV7-9 and TRBJ2-2, with D uncertain. There are 13 residues in the CDR3. Germline values: CDR1 SEHNR, CDR2 FQNEAQ (reference sequence). V was trimmed by 4 bases and J by 2 bases, leaving 5 bases between them. CDR3 protein: CASSYINTGELFF. In DNA, the CDR3 is TGTGCCAGCAGCTATATTAACACCGGGGAGCTGTTTTTT.

The rearrangement joins TRBV24-1 to TRBJ2-5; D is ambiguous. V dropped 5 bases and J dropped 2 bases, with 5 bases sitting between them. There are 12 residues in the CDR3. Germline CDR1 KGHDR, CDR2 SFDVKD. The CDR3 DNA sequence: TGTGCCACCAGTGTAGATCAAGAGACCCAGTACTTC. This gives the protein CATSVDQETQYF.

This chain joins TRBV27 and TRBJ2-7; 9 bases map to TRBD2. Germline V gene lookup returns CDR1 MNHEY and CDR2 SMNVEV (reference sequence). The CDR3 runs 17 residues. V shed 5 bases, J shed 9 bases, and the junction held 20 bases outside the gene matches. CDR3 region: CASSPFTNSGSIRGQYF. The CDR3 coding sequence is TGTGCCAGCAGTCCCTTTACCAATAGCGGGAGTATCCGCGGGCAGTACTTC.

The CDR3 coding sequence is TGTGCCAGCTCACCAGGACAGGGGGCTTCCTACAATGAGCAGTTCTTC. This codes for CASSPGQGASYNEQFF. The rearrangement uses TRBV18 and TRBJ2-1, with 11 bases identical to TRBD1. Germline lookup yields CDR1 KGHSH and CDR2 LQKENI. V shed 2 bases, J shed 1 base, and the junction held 1 base outside the gene matches. This CDR3 region has 16 residues.

This clone was recorded only once. J is TRBJ2-2 and V is TRBV4-3; maybe TRBD2 (6 bases). In germline, CDR1 is LGHNA, CDR2 YSLEER. The CDR3 spans 19 residues. The germline V and J ends were trimmed by 0 bases and 7 bases, with 24 bases remaining between them. The CDR3 here is CASSQESLLVGEADGELFF. CDR3 DNA: TGCGCCAGCAGCCAAGAAAGCCTCCTTGTGGGGGAGGCGGACGGGGAGCTGTTTTTT.

The chain joins TRBV12-3 or TRBV12-4 to TRBJ1-1; D possibly corresponds to TRBD1 (5 bases). V gave up 3 bases and J gave up 8 bases, with 10 bases separating them. The CDR3 extends over 12 amino acids. CDR3 coding DNA: TGTGCCAGCAGTTTGATGGGACGGGAAGCTTTCTTT. This encodes CASSLMGREAFF.

The chain uses TRBV25-1 and TRBJ1-4, with TRBD1 matching over 7 bases. The ends lost 4 bases at V and 8 bases at J; junction bases unmatched: 13. The germline V gene encodes CDR1 MGHDK and CDR2 SYGVNS. This CDR3 spans 16 amino acids. As DNA, the CDR3 is TGTGCCAGCAGTGGAGGGACCGGGACAGTTCGAGAAAAACTGTTTTTT. Translated: CASSGGTGTVREKLFF.

CDR3 sequence (DNA): TGTGCCAGCAGTGCTGGGACGGAAGCTTTCTTT. It is translated as CASSAGTEAFF. V usage is TRBV28 and J usage is TRBJ1-1; D possibly corresponds to TRBD1 (5 bases). V was shortened by 5 bases and J by 8 bases, with 9 bases between the two germline ends. The CDR3 sequence is 11 residues long. Germline lookup yields CDR1 MDHEN and CDR2 SYDVKM.

The gene calls are TRBV19 and TRBJ1-1; tentatively, D is TRBD1 (5 bases). Trimming removed 9 bases at V and 4 bases at J, with 24 bases between. CDR1 and CDR2 (germline): LNHDA, SQIVND (reference sequence). This CDR3 spans 16 amino acids. This CDR3 reads CASKTSNRPRGTEAFF. In DNA, the CDR3 is TGTGCCAGCAAAACTTCAAACAGGCCGCGGGGCACTGAAGCTTTCTTT.

The V and J genes are TRBV4-1 and TRBJ2-1; 8 nucleotides align to TRBD2. Germline V gene sequence: CDR1 MGHRA, CDR2 YSYEKL. V lost 0 bases, J lost 7 bases, and 8 bases stayed unmatched. This CDR3 comprises 16 residues. CDR3 amino acids: CASSQETGLVGNEQFF. The CDR3 region has the DNA TGCGCCAGCAGCCAAGAGACGGGACTAGTGGGGAATGAGCAGTTCTTC.

The genes are TRBV7-9 and TRBJ2-7; D might be TRBD2 (6 bases). With 5 bases removed from V and 0 bases from J, the gap between germline ends came to 20 bases. This CDR3 has 17 residues. Germline CDR1 reads SEHNR; CDR2 reads FQNEAQ (reference sequence). Here the CDR3 reads CASSLYRLGGISYEQYF. For the CDR3, the DNA is TGTGCCAGCAGCCTCTATCGGCTGGGAGGAATCTCCTACGAGCAGTACTTC.

The J gene is TRBJ1-5, the V gene TRBV30; D call uncertain. The germline V gene has CDR1 GTSNPN and CDR2 SVGIG (reference sequence). The V gene lost 1 base and the J gene lost 6 bases, with 13 bases spanning the gap. This CDR3 is built from 14 residues. The CDR3 coding sequence is TGTGCCTGGAGTGCCGGTGGTGGCGGTCAGCCCCAGCATTTT. This gives the protein CAWSAGGGGQPQHF.

The chain joins TRBV18 to TRBJ2-2; D not resolved. The CDR3 contains 17 residues. Trimming took 6 bases from V and 3 from J, leaving 20 bases between them. From germline, CDR1 is KGHSH and CDR2 LQKENI. CDR3 coding DNA: TGTGCCAGCTCCCGACGACTCGGTTCTGATTACACCGGGGAGCTGTTTTTT. It is translated as CASSRRLGSDYTGELFF.

V and J are TRBV5-1 and TRBJ2-1; 8 positions agree with TRBD2. Per the germline V gene, CDR1 is SGHRS and CDR2 is YFSETQ. Trimming cost V 1 base and J 2 bases; bases outside gene matches: 2. The CDR3 extends over 15 amino acids. Written as DNA, the CDR3 is TGCGCCAGCAGCTTGCTAGCGGGCCCCTACAATGAGCAGTTCTTC. Its protein product is CASSLLAGPYNEQFF.

This chain links TRBV12-3 or TRBV12-4 with TRBJ1-2; no clear D gene. V lost 2 bases and J 7 bases, leaving 5 bases between the germline ends. The CDR3 spans 11 residues. CDR3 sequence reads: CASSLWGGYTF. CDR3 in DNA: TGTGCCAGCAGTTTATGGGGTGGCTACACCTTC.

V gene TRBV10-3 combines with J gene TRBJ1-5; 9 bases align to TRBD1. Unmatched junction bases numbered 13, after V lost 7 bases and J lost 12 bases. Germline loops: CDR1 ENHRY, CDR2 SYGVKD. The CDR3 has 14 residues. The CDR3 bases are TGTGCCATCACCAGTCCCGGGACAGGGTTTCTCCAGCATTTT. This encodes CAITSPGTGFLQHF.

V gene TRBV5-1 combines with J gene TRBJ1-2, with D possibly TRBD1 on 5 matching bases. The CDR3 is 16 residues long. Trimming cost V 2 bases and J 1 base, with 15 bases left between them. Germline V gene data show CDR1 as SGHRS and CDR2 as YFSETQ. The CDR3, as DNA: TGCGCCAGCAGCTTAGTTCCCTCGGACAATAACTATGGCTACACCTTC. Translated, it gives CASSLVPSDNNYGYTF.

This rearrangement joins TRBV5-1 to TRBJ1-6, with D possibly TRBD1 on 6 matching bases. V was shortened by 0 bases and J by 11 bases, with 9 bases between the two germline ends. The CDR3 totals 13 residues. Germline CDR1 reads SGHRS; CDR2 reads YFSETQ. The DNA for the CDR3 is TGCGCCAGCAGCTTGGATGGGGGGCCACCCCTCCACTTT. Protein sequence: CASSLDGGPPLHF.

The CDR3 sequence: CASSLRGPTYEQYF. The CDR3 DNA sequence: TGTGCCAGCAGTTTAAGAGGCCCTACCTACGAGCAGTACTTC. The rearrangement uses TRBV28 and TRBJ2-7; D is unclear. V gave up 2 bases and J gave up 2 bases, with 10 bases separating them. This CDR3 is 14 amino acids long. Germline CDR1 and CDR2: MDHEN and SYDVKM.

The rearrangement joins TRBV2 to TRBJ2-7; TRBD1 agrees at 9 bases. The ends lost 6 bases at V and 2 bases at J; junction bases unmatched: 8. Germline CDR1 is SNHLY and CDR2 is FYNNEI. The CDR3 sequence is 15 residues long. The CDR3 DNA sequence: TGTGCCAGCAGGGTAACAGGGGGCAGGACCTACGAGCAGTACTTC. Amino acids: CASRVTGGRTYEQYF. Together with reference TRBV2 and TRBJ2-7, the CDR3 gives the full variable domain: EPEVTQTPSHQVTQMGQEVILRCVPISNHLYFYWYRQILGQKVEFLVSFYNNEISEKSEIFDDQFSVERPDGSNFTLKIRSTKLEDSAMYFCASRVTGGRTYEQYFGPGTRLTVT.

This sequence joins TRBV7-8 and TRBJ2-5, with 9 positions matching TRBD2. Germline trimming cut 4 bases from V and 2 bases from J; bases unmatched to any gene: 11. CDR3 length: 17 amino acids. The V gene's germline CDR1 is SGHVS and CDR2 FQNEAQ. CDR3 DNA: TGTGCCAGCAGCTCCCGGCCCCCGCTAGCGGGGCAAGAGACCCAGTACTTC. It codes for CASSSRPPLAGQETQYF. The whole variable domain, filled in from reference TRBV7-8 and TRBJ2-5, reads GAGVSQSPRYKVAKRGQDVALRCDPISGHVSLFWYQQALGQGPEFLTYFQNEAQLDKSGLPSDRFFAERPEGSVSTLKIQRTQQEDSAVYLCASSSRPPLAGQETQYFGPGTRLLVL.